Given below is one T cell receptor (beta chain) in context. Its matching antigen is unknown. The data belong to a study of beta chain features in type 1 diabetes. Study in general: Patients looked much like healthy donors when it came to age, gender and cell yields. Findings and caveats of the study: TCRB CDR3s from Type 1 diabetes patients were moderately but significantly shorter in all four CD4+ subsets.

CDR3 length: 13 residues. Germline V lookup: CDR1 SGHAT, CDR2 FQNNGV. Trimming pared 2 bases from V and 0 bases from J, leaving 4 bases between. Expressed TCRB transcripts were sequenced, since all the RNA that had been isolated was reverse transcribed. TCRdb's table, derived via immunoSEQ multiplex PCR, lists solely in-frame clones and lacks some. The repertoire has 50,000 to 55,000 clones, 63% of them found once; the top ten carry approximately 0.3%. Blood was drawn once from each donor into heparinised tubes. The draws averaged about 110 mL. Sorted populations were all over 98% pure. Sequencing was carried out using stem cell memory CD4+ T cells from blood. The sequence derives from a woman aged 25 to 39 with type 1 diabetes. The V call is TRBV11-2, the J call TRBJ1-2; D gene ambiguous. CDR3 protein: CASSLSANYGYTF. Here the CDR3 DNA reads TGTGCCAGCAGCTTATCCGCTAACTATGGCTACACCTTC. Combining the CDR3 with reference TRBV11-2 and TRBJ1-2 gives the whole variable domain EAGVAQSPRYKIIEKRQSVAFWCNPISGHATLYWYQQILGQGPKLLIQFQNNGVVDDSQLPKDRFSAERLKGVDSTLKIQPAKLEDSAVYLCASSLSANYGYTFGSGTRLTVV.